Below, one TCR beta chain is given with its context. Its antigen is unidentified. Caucasian adults residing in Nashville, Tennessee made up all the donors. Germline assignment: CDR1 LGHNA and CDR2 YSLEER. Trimming at V came to 0 bases and at J to 7 bases, leaving 6 bases not matched to a gene. The CDR3 length is 16 residues. This specimen comes from a study of shared clonotypes between healthy human individuals. Whole-study results and caveats: Blood was the sole source, and tissue repertoires probably differ.

It was at deep level that the assay was run. Sequencing on ten immunoSEQ deep assay plates was performed for unsorted PBMC DNA. The method was immunoSEQ multiplex PCR; TCRdb's version includes in-frame clones alone and lacks a portion of them. The sample carries about 520,000 clones, about 85% recorded once. The sample taken for sequencing was PBMCs. The V and J genes are TRBV4-3 and TRBJ1-5; 10 bases are a match to TRBD1. The sequence was collected from a woman aged 40-49 years in good health. Some clones in this sample may be carry-over from other donors' samples. Written as DNA, the CDR3 is TGCGCCAGCAGCCAAGAGCCGGACAGGGGGGACCAGCCCCAGCATTTT. As protein: CASSQEPDRGDQPQHF.